Detailed here is one T cell receptor beta chain. Its specificity is not known. The gene symbols are mouse symbols. Sequencing ends 1 residue short of the CDR3 end; the germline J gene provides the rest. Germline V gene lookup returns CDR1 GKSSPN and CDR2 SITVG. The CDR3 spans 14 residues. Trimming cost V 1 base and J 6 bases; bases outside gene matches: 3. The data were obtained in a study of tissue T cells after allogeneic stem cell transplantation. Using immunoSEQ multiplex PCR, the repertoire was profiled, and TCRdb retains in-frame clones only, with some absent. The sample includes roughly 5,300 clones, just over 50% of them seen just once. The time point denotes: mouse harvest day 7 after allogeneic transplant. Each mouse received 10^7 T-cell-depleted marrow cells plus 10^6 splenic CD5+ T cells by tail vein. Notes on the study in general: In patients and mice, blood and spleen missed much of tissue repertoire. Within patients, tissue anatomy strongly shaped TCR repertoire composition.

The TCR originated in a female BALB/c mouse given C57BL/6 T cells with graft-versus-host disease after an allogeneic hematopoietic cell transplant. This sequence joins TRBV31 and TRBJ2-7; 13 bases are shared with TRBD2. The specimen sequenced was gut tissue. The CDR3 protein is CAWSRGLGGVEQYF. The sequenced CDR3 bases are TGTGCCTGGAGTCGGGGACTGGGGGGGGTTGAACAGTAC.